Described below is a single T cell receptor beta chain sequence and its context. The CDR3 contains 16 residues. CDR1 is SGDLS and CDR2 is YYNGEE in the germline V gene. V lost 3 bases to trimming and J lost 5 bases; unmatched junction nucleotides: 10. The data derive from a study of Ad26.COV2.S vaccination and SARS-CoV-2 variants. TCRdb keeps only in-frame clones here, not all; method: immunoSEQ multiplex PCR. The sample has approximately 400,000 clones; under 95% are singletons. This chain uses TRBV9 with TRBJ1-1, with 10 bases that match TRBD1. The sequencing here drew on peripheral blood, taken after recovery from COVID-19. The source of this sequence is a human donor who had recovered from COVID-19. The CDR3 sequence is CASSAFTGTGATEAFF. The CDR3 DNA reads TGTGCCAGCAGCGCATTCACCGGGACAGGGGCGACTGAAGCTTTCTTT.